In this sample, the clone carrying this T cell receptor (beta chain) turned up a few times. With random hexamers, reverse transcription was performed on about 0.5 to 1 ug of RNA. A single record per CDR3 protein comes from TCRdb applying MiXCR to the immunoSEQ multiplex PCR reads. This table holds a few hundred thousand distinct CDR3 sequences, over 75% found once. This sample is part of a study of CD8 T cells in Susac syndrome. TEMRA cells were FACS-enriched, and CD8+ and CD4+ T cells were isolated negatively. Germline V gene lookup returns CDR1 MGHDK and CDR2 SYGVNS. V lost 1 base and J 4 bases, leaving 4 bases between the germline ends. The CDR3 consists of 12 residues.

The sequencing sample was made of CD8+ T cells from PBMCs. This rearrangement joins TRBV25-1 to TRBJ1-1; no clear D. This sequence originates from a human donor with multiple sclerosis. The DNA of the CDR3 is TGTGCCAGCAGTGAATCTGGCACTGAAGCTTTCTTT. Translating gives CASSESGTEAFF.